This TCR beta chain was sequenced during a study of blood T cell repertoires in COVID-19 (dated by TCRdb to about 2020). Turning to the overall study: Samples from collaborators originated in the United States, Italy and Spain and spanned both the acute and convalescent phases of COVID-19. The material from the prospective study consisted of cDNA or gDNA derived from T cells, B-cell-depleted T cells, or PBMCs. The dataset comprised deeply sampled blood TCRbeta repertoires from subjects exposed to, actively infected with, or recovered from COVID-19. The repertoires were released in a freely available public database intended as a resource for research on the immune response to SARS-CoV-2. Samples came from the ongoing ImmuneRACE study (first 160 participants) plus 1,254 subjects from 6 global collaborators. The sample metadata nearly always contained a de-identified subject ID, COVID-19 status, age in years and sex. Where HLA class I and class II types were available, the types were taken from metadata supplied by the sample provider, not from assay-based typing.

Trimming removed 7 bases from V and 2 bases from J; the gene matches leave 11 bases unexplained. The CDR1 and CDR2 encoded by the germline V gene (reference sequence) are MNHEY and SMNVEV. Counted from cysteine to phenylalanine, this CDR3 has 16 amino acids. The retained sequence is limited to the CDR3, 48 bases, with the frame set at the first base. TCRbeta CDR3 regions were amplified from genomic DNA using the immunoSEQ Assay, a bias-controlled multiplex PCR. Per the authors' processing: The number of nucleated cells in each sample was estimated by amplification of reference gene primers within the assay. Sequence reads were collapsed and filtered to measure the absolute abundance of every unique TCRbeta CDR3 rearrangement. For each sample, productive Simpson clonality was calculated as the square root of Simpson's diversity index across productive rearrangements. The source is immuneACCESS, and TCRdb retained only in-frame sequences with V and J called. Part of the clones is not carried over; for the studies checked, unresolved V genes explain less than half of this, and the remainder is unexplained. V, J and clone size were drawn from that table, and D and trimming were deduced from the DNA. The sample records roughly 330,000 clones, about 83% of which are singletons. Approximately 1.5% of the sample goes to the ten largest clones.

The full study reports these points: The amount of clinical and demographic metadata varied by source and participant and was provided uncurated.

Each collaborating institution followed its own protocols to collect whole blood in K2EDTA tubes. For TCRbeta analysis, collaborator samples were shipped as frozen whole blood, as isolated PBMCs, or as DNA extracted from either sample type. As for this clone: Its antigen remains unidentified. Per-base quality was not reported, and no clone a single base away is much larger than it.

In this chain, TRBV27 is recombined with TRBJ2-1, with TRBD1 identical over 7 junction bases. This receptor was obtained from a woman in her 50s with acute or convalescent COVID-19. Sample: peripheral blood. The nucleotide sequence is TGTGCCAGCACCAGCCTATCCGGGACAGCCTACAATGAGCAGTTCTTC. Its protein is CASTSLSGTAYNEQFF.